A selection of T cell receptor beta chains follows, all from one sample in a study of blood T cell repertoires in COVID-19. Repertoires were generated with immunoSEQ multiplex PCR, while TCRdb's copy carries only in-frame clones and drops some. The table has tens of thousands of clones, 70% to 85% seen once. Specimen: peripheral blood. These receptors all come from a man aged 60 to 69 with acute or convalescent COVID-19. CDR3s include the opening cysteine and the closing phenylalanine or tryptophan. Fields, in order: clone size, J gene, D gene, V gene, CDR3 DNA, CDR3 protein. A D gene is named only where the DNA matches it firmly. The listing skips clone size in some rows; elsewhere it reads once, few, many or a size class.

few | TRBJ2-2 | - | TRBV11-2 | TGTGCCAGCAGCGTGGAAGGGGCCGGGGAGCTGTTTTTT | CASSVEGAGELFF
- | TRBJ1-4 | TRBD1 | TRBV7-9 | TGTGCCAGCAGCTCCGGGACAGGGGACGAAAAACTGTTTTTT | CASSSGTGDEKLFF
- | TRBJ1-2 | - | TRBV29-1 | TGCAGCGTGGCAGGGGAGGGCTACACCTTC | CSVAGEGYTF
- | TRBJ1-1 | TRBD1 | TRBV15 | TGTGCCACCAGCATGGGACAGTTGAAGACGGGTACTGAAGCTTTCTTT | CATSMGQLKTGTEAFF
- | TRBJ2-3 | - | TRBV7-6 | TGTGCCAGCAGTCGAGGACTGTTCAGCACAGATACGCAGTATTTT | CASSRGLFSTDTQYF
- | TRBJ2-5 | TRBD1 | TRBV2 | TGTGCCAGCAGTGCGGACAGGTACCAAGAGACCCAGTACTTC | CASSADRYQETQYF
- | TRBJ2-3 | - | TRBV6-5 | TGTGCCAGCACGGAGGGGATCGGGCCAGATACGCAGTATTTT | CASTEGIGPDTQYF
- | TRBJ2-1 | - | TRBV4-1 | TGCGCCAGCAAAACTCGACAGTACAATGAGCAGTTCTTC | CASKTRQYNEQFF
- | TRBJ2-2 | TRBD2 | TRBV12-5 | TGTGCTAGTGGTTTAGGCAGGGCGACTACTAGCGGGGGGTCCGGGGAGCTGTTTTTT | CASGLGRATTSGGSGELFF
- | TRBJ1-2 | TRBD1 | TRBV5-8 | TGTGCCAGCAGCCTCGGCCCGGACAGGGAATATGGCTACACCTTC | CASSLGPDREYGYTF
- | TRBJ2-5 | - | TRBV6-5 | TGTGCCAGCAGTTACTCTTCGGGGGGCGGCGAGACCCAGTACTTC | CASSYSSGGGETQYF
- | TRBJ1-5 | TRBD1 | TRBV6-6 | TGTGCCAGCAGTTCCGGGACAGGGAGTCAGCCCCAGCATTTT | CASSSGTGSQPQHF
- | TRBJ2-1 | TRBD2 | TRBV19 | TGTGCCAGTAGTCCAGACGCGGGGGGGTGGAATGAGCAGTTCTTC | CASSPDAGGWNEQFF
- | TRBJ1-6 | TRBD1 | TRBV15 | TGTGCCACCAGCAGAGTGGCCAGGGGGAATTCACCCCTCCACTTT | CATSRVARGNSPLHF
- | TRBJ1-6 | - | TRBV18 | TGTGCCAGCTCTCCCGGACAGCTACTCAATTCACCCCTCCACTTT | CASSPGQLLNSPLHF
few | TRBJ2-2 | - | TRBV14 | TGTGCCAGCAGCCAGGGATTGAGCGGGCCCGGCACCGGGGAGCTGTTTTTT | CASSQGLSGPGTGELFF
- | TRBJ1-3 | - | TRBV5-1 | TGCGCCAGCAGGGCACAGGCGGCCTCTGGAAACACCATATATTTT | CASRAQAASGNTIYF
few | TRBJ2-7 | - | TRBV19 | TGTGCCAGTAGCGATTCCCTCGGGATTCCTTCTTCCTACGAGCAGTACTTC | CASSDSLGIPSSYEQYF
- | TRBJ1-2 | - | TRBV29-1 | TGCAGCGTTGAATCCCCCGATGGCTACACCTTC | CSVESPDGYTF
- | TRBJ2-5 | - | TRBV19 | TGTGCCAGTAGTATAGGAGCAGGATCAGAGACCCAGTACTTC | CASSIGAGSETQYF
- | TRBJ1-5 | TRBD1 | TRBV10-3 | TGTGCCATCAGCCTGGGGACAGGGAATCAGCCCCAGCATTTT | CAISLGTGNQPQHF
- | TRBJ1-1 | TRBD1 | TRBV5-1 | TGCGCCAGCAGCGGCGACAGGGGGCGCGGGGCTTTCTTT | CASSGDRGRGAFF
- | TRBJ1-2 | - | TRBV28 | TGTGCCAGCAGTTCGAATATACACCTCAGAAAACATGGCTACACCTTC | CASSSNIHLRKHGYTF
- | TRBJ2-6 | TRBD1 | TRBV5-1 | TGCGCCAGCAGCTACCTGACAGGGGGCTCTGGGGCCAACGTCCTGACTTTC | CASSYLTGGSGANVLTF
- | TRBJ2-3 | TRBD2 | TRBV24-1 | TGTGCCACCCGTAGCGGGAGGGACACAGATACGCAGTATTTT | CATRSGRDTDTQYF
few | TRBJ2-7 | - | TRBV2 | TGTGCCAGCAGTTATCAGTTAGAGGACGAGCAGTACTTC | CASSYQLEDEQYF
- | TRBJ1-5 | TRBD1 | TRBV15 | TGTGCCACCAGCAGAGCAGGGGGCCTAAGCAATCAGCCCCAGCATTTT | CATSRAGGLSNQPQHF
- | TRBJ2-3 | - | TRBV5-4 | TGTGCCAGCGCGGAGGGGGCTTTAGATACGCAGTATTTT | CASAEGALDTQYF
- | TRBJ2-2 | - | TRBV19 | TGTGCCAGTAGTATGGGGCAGAGCCCATTCGGGGAGCTGTTTTTT | CASSMGQSPFGELFF
- | TRBJ2-2 | TRBD2 | TRBV4-1 | TGCGCCAGCAGCCAAGATGGGCGGGGGGGGGACACCGGGGAGCTGTTTTTT | CASSQDGRGGDTGELFF
- | TRBJ1-6 | - | TRBV14 | TGTGCCAGCAGAAGCACGGGGAATTCACCCCTCCACTTT | CASRSTGNSPLHF
- | TRBJ2-2 | TRBD1 | TRBV5-1 | TGCGCCAGCAGCTTGGAACAGGGGGCTGGGACCGGGGAGCTGTTTTTT | CASSLEQGAGTGELFF
- | TRBJ2-7 | - | TRBV19 | TGTGCCAGTAGTATTGGAGGCGGGCAGGGGTACGAGCAGTACTTC | CASSIGGGQGYEQYF
- | TRBJ2-7 | - | TRBV20-1 | TGCAGTGCTAACACAAACTACGAGCAGTACTTC | CSANTNYEQYF
- | TRBJ1-2 | TRBD1 | TRBV29-1 | TGCAGGCGACCGACAGGGAGTGGCTACACCTTC | CRRPTGSGYTF
- | TRBJ2-7 | - | TRBV18 | TGTGCCAGCTCACCCCCAGGCGACGCGTCCTCGGAGTACTTC | CASSPPGDASSEYF
- | TRBJ1-2 | - | TRBV12-3/TRBV12-4 | TGTGCCAGCAGTTACGCAGGGTCCTATGGCTACACCTTC | CASSYAGSYGYTF
- | TRBJ1-2 | - | TRBV7-2 | TGTGCCAGCAGCACGGGGGGTGGCTACACCTTC | CASSTGGGYTF
once | TRBJ2-3 | TRBD1 | TRBV5-5 | TGTGCCAGCAGCCCGTGGACAGGGGCGAACACAGATACGCAGTATTTT | CASSPWTGANTDTQYF
- | TRBJ2-2 | - | TRBV5-1 | TGCGCCAGCAGCCTGGGGACTCTAAACACCGGGGAGCTGTTTTTT | CASSLGTLNTGELFF
- | TRBJ1-1 | TRBD1 | TRBV5-1 | TGCGCCAGCAGCTTTTCGACAGGGAGTAGGAACACTGAAGCTTTCTTT | CASSFSTGSRNTEAFF
- | TRBJ2-7 | - | TRBV9 | TGTGCCAGCAGCGTAGTGTCCCAGGGGGGAGAGCAGTACTTC | CASSVVSQGGEQYF
once | TRBJ1-2 | - | TRBV5-1 | TGCGCCAGCAGTCGTCCCGGCTATGGCTACACCTTC | CASSRPGYGYTF
- | TRBJ2-7 | TRBD1 | TRBV29-1 | TGCAGCGCGATTTTTAATCGGGACAGGGAGTACTTC | CSAIFNRDREYF